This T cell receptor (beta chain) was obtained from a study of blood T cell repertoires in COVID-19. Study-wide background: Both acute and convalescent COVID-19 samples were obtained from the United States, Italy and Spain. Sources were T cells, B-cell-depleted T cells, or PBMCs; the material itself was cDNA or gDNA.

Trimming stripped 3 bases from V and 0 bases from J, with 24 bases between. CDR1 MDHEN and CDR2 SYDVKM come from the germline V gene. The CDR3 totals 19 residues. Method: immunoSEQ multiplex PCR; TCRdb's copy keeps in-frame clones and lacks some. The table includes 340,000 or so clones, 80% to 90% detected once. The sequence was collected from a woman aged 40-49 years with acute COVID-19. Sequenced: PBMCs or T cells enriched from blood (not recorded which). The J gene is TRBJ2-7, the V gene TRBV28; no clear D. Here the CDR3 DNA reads TGTGCCAGCAGTTTGAAGGTCAATTGGGCAGTACCCAGCTCCTACGAGCAGTACTTC. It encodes CASSLKVNWAVPSSYEQYF.